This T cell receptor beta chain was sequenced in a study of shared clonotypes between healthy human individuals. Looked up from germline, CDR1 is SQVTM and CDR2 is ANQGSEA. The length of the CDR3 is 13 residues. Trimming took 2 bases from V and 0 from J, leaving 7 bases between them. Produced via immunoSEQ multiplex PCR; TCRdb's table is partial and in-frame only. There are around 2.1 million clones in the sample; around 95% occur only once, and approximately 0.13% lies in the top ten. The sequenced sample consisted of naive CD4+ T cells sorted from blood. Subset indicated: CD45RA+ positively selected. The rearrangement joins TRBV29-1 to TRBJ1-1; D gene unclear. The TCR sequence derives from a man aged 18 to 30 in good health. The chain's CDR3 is CSVEKLLNTEAFF. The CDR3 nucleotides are TGCAGCGTTGAAAAACTCCTGAACACTGAAGCTTTCTTT.